Each of the 17 T cell receptor beta chains below was sequenced from the same sample in a study of T cell responses to AZD1222 COVID-19 vaccine (dated by TCRdb to about 2021). Per the publication, the time point label means: baseline before first vaccination. Libraries came from the immunoSEQ multiplex PCR assay. The table was pulled from immuneACCESS by TCRdb, which kept in-frame rearrangements only. Such tables lose some clones; where checked, under half of the loss comes from unresolved V genes, and the rest has no known cause. In all, the sample holds about 150,000 clones, and 90% to 95% of those were seen once. The ten largest clones capture 1.6% of the sample. The sequencing used peripheral blood, collected on day 0 of AZD1222 vaccination. These receptor sequences come from an adult in good health.

This clone was observed a single time. This sequence joins TRBV19 and TRBJ1-5, with D tentatively TRBD1 (6 bases). The CDR3 is 14 amino acids. V gave up 4 bases and J gave up 5 bases, with 12 bases separating them. Germline-derived CDR1 and CDR2 are LNHDA and SQIVND (reference sequence). The CDR3 DNA reads TGTGCCAGTAGTACGTACAGGGATTATCAGCCCCAGCATTTT. This codes for CASSTYRDYQPQHF.

The V and J genes are TRBV5-1 and TRBJ2-1, with 9 bases fitting TRBD2. This CDR3 region has 14 residues. Germline loops: CDR1 SGHRS, CDR2 YFSETQ. The V segment lost 5 bases and the J segment 5 bases; nucleotides outside the gene matches: 5. The CDR3 nucleotides read TGCGCCAGCAGACCCGCGGGGGGGAACAATGAGCAGTTCTTC. Translated: CASRPAGGNNEQFF.

The rearrangement joins TRBV29-1 to TRBJ2-1; tentative D call: TRBD1 (6 bases). V lost 5 bases, J lost 1 base, and 18 bases lay in between. Germline V gene sequence: CDR1 SQVTM, CDR2 ANQGSEA. The CDR3 is 16 amino acids. CDR3 nucleotide sequence: TGCAGCGTTCTAGTGGCAGGGGAAGCGTCCTACAATGAGCAGTTCTTC. It translates to CSVLVAGEASYNEQFF.

This chain connects TRBV29-1 to TRBJ1-4; D might be TRBD1 (5 bases). This CDR3 contains 14 residues. CDR1 and CDR2 (germline): SQVTM, ANQGSEA. V gave up 1 base and J gave up 7 bases, with 13 bases separating them. The CDR3 coding sequence is TGCAGCGTTGAAGTACGGGGGTCGACTGAAAAACTGTTTTTT. Translation gives CSVEVRGSTEKLFF.

The rearrangement links TRBV28 to TRBJ2-7; 9 bases match TRBD1. The junction had 6 bases not matched to a gene; V was cut back by 2 bases and J by 7 bases. CDR1 MDHEN and CDR2 SYDVKM come from the germline V gene. The CDR3 runs to 14 residues. The CDR3: CASSLRRDREEQYF. The DNA for the CDR3 is TGTGCCAGCAGTTTAAGGCGGGACAGGGAGGAGCAGTACTTC.

The rearrangement links TRBV15 to TRBJ1-4, with D uncertain. From germline, CDR1 is LNHNV and CDR2 YYDKDF (reference sequence). V shed 4 bases and J shed 8 bases, with 11 bases lying between them. This CDR3 is built from 13 residues. CDR3 amino acids: CATSNGVGEKLFF. In DNA form, the CDR3 reads TGTGCCACCAGCAACGGGGTTGGCGAAAAACTGTTTTTT.

This chain uses TRBV7-6 with TRBJ2-5; 8 positions match TRBD2. Trimming at V came to 5 bases and at J to 5 bases, leaving 10 bases not matched to a gene. The CDR3 extends over 15 amino acids. Per germline, CDR1 SGHVS and CDR2 FNYEAQ. The CDR3 sequence is CASSGGSGRWETQYF. CDR3 nucleotide sequence: TGTGCCAGCAGCGGGGGGAGCGGGAGATGGGAGACCCAGTACTTC.

The genes are TRBV5-1 and TRBJ2-7; 8 bases are shared with TRBD2. This CDR3 is 17 amino acids long. Germline CDR1 reads SGHRS; CDR2 reads YFSETQ. The junction had 22 bases not matched to a gene; V was cut back by 7 bases and J by 7 bases. In DNA, the CDR3 is TGCGCCAGCCCCTTCACGGGAGGGCCCCCCCTGAAGTGGGAGCAGTACTTC. This sequence encodes CASPFTGGPPLKWEQYF.

This clone was counted a few times. V usage is TRBV4-2 and J usage is TRBJ2-7; D might be TRBD1 (5 bases). Germline V gene data show CDR1 as LGHNA and CDR2 as YNFKEQ. Trimming stripped 0 bases from V and 7 bases from J, with 10 bases between. The CDR3 is made up of 13 amino acids. CDR3 nucleotide sequence: TGTGCCAGCAGCCAAGAAAAGGCAGGGGAGCAGTACTTC. Amino acid sequence: CASSQEKAGEQYF.

Concerning this clone itself: A junction end diverges from the germline sequence, so it may reflect a read error. This chain connects TRBV6-1 to TRBJ1-3; D is perhaps TRBD1 (6 bases). Germline V gives CDR1 MNHNS, CDR2 SASEGT. The CDR3 runs 17 residues. CDR3 amino acids: CASTERTVPSGGNTIYF. The CDR3 nucleotides read TGTGCCAGCACTGAAAGGACAGTTCCCTCGGGAGGAAACACCATATATTTT.

The sample holds a few counts of this clone. The rearrangement joins TRBV9 to TRBJ1-6, with D tentatively TRBD1 (5 bases). Trimming pared 4 bases from V and 5 bases from J, leaving 13 bases between. CDR3 length equals 15 residues. Germline V CDR1 and CDR2: SGDLS, YYNGEE. The CDR3 DNA reads TGTGCCAGCAGCATGGGGGAGTCCCATAATTCACCCCTCCACTTT. Translated: CASSMGESHNSPLHF.

Points on this clone: The conserved final phenylalanine or tryptophan is absent from the CDR3, which likely points to a read error. Because the CDR3's place on the DNA is in doubt, the DNA is left out and the CDR3 is given as listed by TCRdb. V is TRBV27 and J is TRBJ2-7. The CDR3 length equals 8 residues, ends included. Germline V gene data show CDR1 as MNHEY and CDR2 as SMNVEV (reference sequence). Here the CDR3 reads CASSDRGP.

J is TRBJ1-2 and V is TRBV10-3; a weak D match, TRBD1 (6 bases). V lost 3 bases to trimming and J lost 1 base, with 12 bases between them. The CDR3 is 15 residues long. Germline V gene data show CDR1 as ENHRY and CDR2 as SYGVKD. This CDR3 reads CAISEPDSHNYGYTF. The CDR3 DNA sequence: TGTGCCATCAGTGAACCGGACAGCCATAACTATGGCTACACCTTC.

The chain couples TRBV28 to TRBJ2-7, with 8 bases that match TRBD2. Germline-derived CDR1 and CDR2 are MDHEN and SYDVKM. The V gene end was trimmed by 2 bases and the J gene end by 4 bases; junction bases not matched to a gene: 7. The CDR3 sequence is 15 residues long. The CDR3 nucleotides read TGTGCCAGCAGTTTACCCTCGGGAGGGCCGTACGAGCAGTACTTC. It yields the protein CASSLPSGGPYEQYF.

The gene calls are TRBV6-6 and TRBJ1-2; 10 positions agree with TRBD1. Germline V gene sequence: CDR1 MNHNY, CDR2 SVGAGI (reference sequence). The CDR3 sequence is 14 residues long. The J segment lost 9 bases and the V segment lost 4 bases, leaving 8 bases of the junction unmatched. CDR3 protein: CASSFRTGGMSYTF. CDR3 bases: TGTGCCAGCAGTTTCCGGACAGGGGGTATGAGCTACACCTTC.

This chain connects TRBV27 to TRBJ2-6; 12 bases are shared with TRBD2. The ends lost 3 bases at V and 0 bases at J; junction bases unmatched: 6. Germline V gene sequence: CDR1 MNHEY, CDR2 SMNVEV (reference sequence). CDR3 size: 19 residues. The CDR3 region is CASSLASGGGSSGANVLTF. The CDR3 bases are TGTGCCAGCAGTTTGGCTAGCGGGGGGGGCAGCTCTGGGGCCAACGTCCTGACTTTC.

This clone appeared a single time. This chain links TRBV9 with TRBJ1-6; no definite D call. The germline gives CDR1 SGDLS, CDR2 YYNGEE. V shed 0 bases and J shed 10 bases, with 8 bases lying between them. The CDR3 sequence is 13 residues long. In DNA form, the CDR3 reads TGTGCCAGCAGCGTAGCCTGGGAGTCACCCCTCCACTTT. The encoded protein is CASSVAWESPLHF.